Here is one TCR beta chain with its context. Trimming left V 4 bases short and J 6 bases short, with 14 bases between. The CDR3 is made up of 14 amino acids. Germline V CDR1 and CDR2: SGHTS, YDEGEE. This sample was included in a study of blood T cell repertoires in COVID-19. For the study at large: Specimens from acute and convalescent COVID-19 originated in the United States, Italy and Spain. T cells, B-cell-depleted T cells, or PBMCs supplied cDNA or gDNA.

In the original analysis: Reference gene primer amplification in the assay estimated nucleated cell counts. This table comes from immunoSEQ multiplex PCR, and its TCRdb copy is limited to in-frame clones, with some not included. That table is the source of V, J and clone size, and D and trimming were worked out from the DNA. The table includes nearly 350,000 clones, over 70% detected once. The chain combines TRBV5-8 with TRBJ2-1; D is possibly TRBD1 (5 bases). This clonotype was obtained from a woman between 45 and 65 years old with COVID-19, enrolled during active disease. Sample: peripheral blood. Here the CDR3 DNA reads TGTGCCAGCAGCCATACCTTTACAGGCAATGAGCAGTTCTTC. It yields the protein CASSHTFTGNEQFF.